This T cell receptor (beta chain) is from a study of shared clonotypes between healthy human individuals. General observations from the study: Deeper or shallower sequencing was expected to change how clonotypes are shared among donors. Richness estimates generally favored naive over memory subsets.

CD8 cells classed as naive were CD45RO-negative and positively selected for CCR7, excluding terminally differentiated effector memory CD45RA+ cells. Within Nashville, Tennessee resided all donors, each a Caucasian adult. Sequencing used immunoSEQ multiplex PCR; TCRdb keeps in-frame clones, though not all of them. The repertoire consists of approximately 2,000,000 clones, with 80% to 95% occurring once and the leading ten covering less than 2%. As to this clone: No antigen is known for it.

This CDR3 has 13 amino acids. The germline V and J ends were trimmed by 3 bases and 7 bases, with 14 bases remaining between them. Germline V lookup: CDR1 GTSNPN, CDR2 SVGIG (reference sequence). The sequenced sample consisted of naive CD8+ T cells from PBMCs. The chain carries TRBV30 and TRBJ2-3; TRBD2 might be the D (6 bases). The clonotype comes from a man younger than 35 in good health. Some clones in this sample may be carry-over from other donors' samples. The CDR3 loop reads CAWSAVGGNTQYF. Here the CDR3 DNA reads TGTGCCTGGAGCGCGGTCGGGGGAAATACGCAGTATTTT.